This TCR beta chain emerged from a study of early T cells in non-severe SARS-CoV-2 infection. MiXCR was run by TCRdb on the 5' RACE reads, yielding one entry per CDR3 protein. The repertoire holds some 78,000 distinct CDR3 sequences, with about 12% as singletons. This CDR3 has 18 residues. This clonotype was sampled from an adult who was a healthcare worker with PCR-confirmed SARS-CoV-2 infection or an uninfected control (not recorded which). The sequenced sample was whole blood. This sequence joins TRBV21-1 and TRBJ2-3; TRBD1 is taken as the D call from the table, unchecked against the DNA. TRBV21-1 is assigned pseudogene status. CDR3 sequence (DNA): TGTGCCAGCAAGTTGACGGCTAGCGGGGGGCCCCCCCTGGATACGCAGTATTTT. Protein: CASKLTASGGPPLDTQYF.